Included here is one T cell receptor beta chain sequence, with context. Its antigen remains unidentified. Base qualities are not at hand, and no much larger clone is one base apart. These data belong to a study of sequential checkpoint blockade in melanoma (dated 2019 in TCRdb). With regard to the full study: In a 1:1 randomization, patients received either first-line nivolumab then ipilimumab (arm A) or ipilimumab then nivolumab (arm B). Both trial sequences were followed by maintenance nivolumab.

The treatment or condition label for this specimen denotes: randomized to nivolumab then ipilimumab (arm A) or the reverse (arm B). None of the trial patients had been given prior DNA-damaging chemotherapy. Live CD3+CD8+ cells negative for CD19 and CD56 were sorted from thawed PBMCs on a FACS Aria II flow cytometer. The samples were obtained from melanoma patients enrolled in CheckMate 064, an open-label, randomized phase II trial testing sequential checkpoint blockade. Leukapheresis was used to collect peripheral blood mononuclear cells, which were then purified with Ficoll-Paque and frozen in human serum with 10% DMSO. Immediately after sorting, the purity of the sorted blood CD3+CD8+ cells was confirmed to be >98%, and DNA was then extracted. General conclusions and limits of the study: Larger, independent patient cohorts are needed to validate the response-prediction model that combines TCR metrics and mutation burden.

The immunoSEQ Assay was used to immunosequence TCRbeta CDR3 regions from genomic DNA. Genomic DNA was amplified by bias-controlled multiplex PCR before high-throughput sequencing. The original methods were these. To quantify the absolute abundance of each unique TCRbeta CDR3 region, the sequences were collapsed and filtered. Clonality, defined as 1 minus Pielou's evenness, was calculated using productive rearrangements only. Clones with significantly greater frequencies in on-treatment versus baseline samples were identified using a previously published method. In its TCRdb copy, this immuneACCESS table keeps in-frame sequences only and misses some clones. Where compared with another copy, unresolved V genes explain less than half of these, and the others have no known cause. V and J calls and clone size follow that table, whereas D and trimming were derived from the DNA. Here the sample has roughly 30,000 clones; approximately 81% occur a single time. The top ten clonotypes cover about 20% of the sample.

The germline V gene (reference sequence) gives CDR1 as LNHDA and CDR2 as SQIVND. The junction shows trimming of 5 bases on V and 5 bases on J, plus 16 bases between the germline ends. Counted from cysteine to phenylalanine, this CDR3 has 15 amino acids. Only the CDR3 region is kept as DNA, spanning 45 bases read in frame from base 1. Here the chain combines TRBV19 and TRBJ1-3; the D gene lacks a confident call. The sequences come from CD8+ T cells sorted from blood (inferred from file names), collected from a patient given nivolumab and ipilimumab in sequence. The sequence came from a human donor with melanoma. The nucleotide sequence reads TGTGCCAGTAGTCCACGGACGGGATATAGAAACACCATATATTTT. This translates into CASSPRTGYRNTIYF.